Sequencing of this T cell receptor (beta chain) was carried out in a study of blood T cell repertoires in COVID-19. Study in general: PBMCs, B-cell-depleted T cells, or T cells provided the cDNA or gDNA that made up the material.

In the authors' methods: Quantification of nucleated cells was approximated via reference gene primer amplification. Repertoires were generated with immunoSEQ multiplex PCR, while TCRdb's copy carries only in-frame clones and drops some. V and J calls and clone size come straight from that table; D and trimming were deduced from the DNA. The sample includes more than 110,000 clones, 84% of them seen just once. This clone was recorded only once. Participant age was roughly 18 to 100 years, and participants resided in fewer than 25 US areas. Participants had their cohort set by participant-reported clinical history. The CDR3 is 15 residues long. Trimming took 7 bases from V and 7 from J, leaving 19 bases between them. Germline assignment: CDR1 MNHEY and CDR2 SMNVEV (reference sequence).

The V call is TRBV27, the J call TRBJ1-4; possibly TRBD1 for D (6 bases). What was sequenced was PBMCs or T cells enriched from blood (not recorded which). The source is a man aged 35 to 55 with acute COVID-19. Written as DNA, the CDR3 is TGTGCCAGCAAGGGAGGGGGGCGCGCCCGTGAAAAACTGTTTTTT. Amino acid sequence: CASKGGGRAREKLFF.